The next 19 T cell receptor beta chains were all read from a single sample in a study of blood T cell repertoires in COVID-19. The repertoire was sequenced with immunoSEQ multiplex PCR; TCRdb's copy has only in-frame clones and lacks some. The sample shows about 85,000 clones, 85% to 90% of them seen only once. Sequenced sample: peripheral blood. The receptors derive from a woman older than 75 with active or convalescent COVID-19.

The chain recombines TRBV5-4 with TRBJ2-7; weak D call: TRBD1 (6 bases). CDR3 length: 14 amino acids. The germline V gene encodes CDR1 SGHNT and CDR2 YYREEE (reference sequence). V was clipped by 4 bases and J by 3 bases, with 14 bases between them. The CDR3 loop is CASSEQGPGYEQYF. CDR3 bases: TGTGCCAGCAGCGAACAGGGTCCCGGCTACGAGCAGTACTTC.

The CDR3 here is CASSPLTGANSPLHF. For the CDR3, the DNA is TGTGCCAGCAGTCCCCTCACAGGGGCAAATTCACCCCTCCACTTT. This chain joins TRBV6-5 and TRBJ1-6; 7 bases match TRBD1. The CDR3 consists of 15 residues. CDR1 and CDR2 from the germline V gene are MNHEY and SVGAGI. Trimming at V came to 5 bases and at J to 7 bases, leaving 8 bases not matched to a gene.

The V call is TRBV10-3, the J call TRBJ2-3; 9 positions agree with TRBD1. J lost 4 bases, V lost 10 bases, and 6 bases had no gene match. The germline CDR1 and CDR2 sequences are ENHRY and SYGVKD. The CDR3 runs 13 residues. The chain's CDR3 is CATLGQGSDTQYF. The CDR3 DNA reads TGTGCCACCCTAGGACAGGGGTCAGATACGCAGTATTTT.

This clone came up a few times. The chain uses TRBV7-9 and TRBJ1-1, with D maybe TRBD1 (5 bases). CDR1 is SEHNR and CDR2 is FQNEAQ in the germline V gene (reference sequence). Trimming removed 1 base at V and 4 bases at J, with 19 bases between. The CDR3 totals 17 residues. The CDR3 loop reads CASSLGADSPGGTEAFF. CDR3 nucleotide sequence: TGTGCCAGCAGCTTAGGGGCCGACAGTCCGGGGGGCACTGAAGCTTTCTTT.

The DNA of the CDR3 is TGTGCCAGCAGTTCCCCTTATGGCAGGGGTGAAGCTTTCTTT. Its protein product is CASSSPYGRGEAFF. The chain has TRBV27 and TRBJ1-1, with D possibly being TRBD1 (6 bases). Germline values: CDR1 MNHEY, CDR2 SMNVEV (reference sequence). The CDR3 contains 14 residues. Trimming pared 4 bases from V and 7 bases from J, leaving 16 bases between.

This rearrangement joins TRBV19 to TRBJ2-7, with D possibly being TRBD2 (6 bases). Per the germline V gene, CDR1 is LNHDA and CDR2 is SQIVND (reference sequence). The CDR3 extends over 15 amino acids. V was trimmed by 3 bases and J by 7 bases, leaving 19 bases between them. CDR3 sequence (DNA): TGTGCCAGTAGTATGGAGGGCAGGGTGTCGAGTGAGCAGTACTTC. It specifies CASSMEGRVSSEQYF.

The chain combines TRBV19 with TRBJ2-2; TRBD2 matches at 11 bases. In germline, CDR1 is LNHDA, CDR2 SQIVND (reference sequence). The CDR3 totals 15 residues. Trimming cost V 7 bases and J 5 bases; bases outside gene matches: 6. The CDR3 nucleotides are TGTGCCAGTAATTCGGGACTAGCGGTAACCGGGGAGCTGTTTTTT. It translates to CASNSGLAVTGELFF.

V usage is TRBV7-9 and J usage is TRBJ1-5, with D unresolved. CDR3 size: 15 residues. The ends were cut back, 1 base at V and 4 bases at J, with 11 bases in the middle. Germline assignment: CDR1 SEHNR and CDR2 FQNEAQ (reference sequence). The CDR3, as DNA: TGTGCCAGCAGCTTAGGTCGTGAGCCTAATCAGCCCCAGCATTTT. Protein sequence: CASSLGREPNQPQHF.

J is TRBJ2-1 and V is TRBV7-2; TRBD1 matches at 12 bases. The CDR3 sequence is 18 residues long. Germline CDR1 is SGHTA and CDR2 is FQGNSA. V shed 1 base and J 10 bases; nucleotides not matched to a gene: 14. The CDR3 DNA reads as TGTGCCAGCAGCTTAGTTGTATTAGGGACAGGGGGCGCGGGGGAGCAGTTCTTC. It yields the protein CASSLVVLGTGGAGEQFF.

The rearrangement links TRBV7-9 to TRBJ2-3; D not resolved. The CDR3 length is 16 residues. V was clipped by 1 base and J by 0 bases, with 11 bases between them. From germline, CDR1 is SEHNR and CDR2 FQNEAQ (reference sequence). The CDR3 coding sequence is TGTGCCAGCAGCTTAGATCCGGGTTTTAGCACAGATACGCAGTATTTT. Translated, it gives CASSLDPGFSTDTQYF.

This rearrangement joins TRBV23-1 to TRBJ2-1, with TRBD2 identical over 13 bases. TRBV23-1 is an ORF; its function is uncertain. There are 13 residues in the CDR3. Trimming cost V 8 bases and J 10 bases; bases outside gene matches: 5. CDR3 region: CASRTSGRGEQFF. CDR3 in DNA: TGCGCCAGCCGGACTAGCGGGAGAGGCGAGCAGTTCTTC.

The chain uses TRBV24-1 and TRBJ2-2; 13 bases are a match to TRBD2. V shed 4 bases and J 8 bases; nucleotides not matched to a gene: 6. CDR1 and CDR2 from the germline V gene are KGHDR and SFDVKD. CDR3 length equals 16 residues. In DNA form, the CDR3 reads TGTGCCACCAGTGAGCCGACTAGCGGGAGGCGAGGGGAGCTGTTTTTT. Translating it yields CATSEPTSGRRGELFF.

This clone has a handful of counts. The chain combines TRBV6-4 with TRBJ2-6, with TRBD2 matching 11 bases. V lost 0 bases and J lost 0; bases outside the gene matches: 1. The CDR3 consists of 18 residues. The V gene's germline CDR1 is MRHNA and CDR2 SNTAGT. In DNA form, the CDR3 reads TGTGCCAGCAGTGACTCTAGCGGGAGGGCCTCTGGGGCCAACGTCCTGACTTTC. Encoded protein: CASSDSSGRASGANVLTF.

This chain uses TRBV10-2 with TRBJ1-5; D is unresolved. From germline, CDR1 is WSHSY and CDR2 SAAADI. V lost 3 bases to trimming and J lost 4 bases, with 13 bases between them. This CDR3 spans 15 amino acids. CDR3 coding DNA: TGCGCCAGCAGTGATACCAGGCGATTAAATCAGCCCCAGCATTTT. As protein: CASSDTRRLNQPQHF.

This chain joins TRBV27 and TRBJ1-1; TRBD1 aligns across 7 bases. This CDR3 region has 14 residues. CDR1 and CDR2 (germline): MNHEY, SMNVEV (reference sequence). Unmatched junction bases numbered 7, after V lost 6 bases and J lost 3 bases. The CDR3 here is CASRSDREYTEAFF. CDR3 DNA: TGTGCCAGCAGGTCCGACAGGGAGTACACTGAAGCTTTCTTT.

The genes are TRBV29-1 and TRBJ2-1; 12 nucleotides agree with TRBD2. With 6 bases clipped from V and 6 bases from J, the junction kept 6 bases outside the gene matches. CDR3 length: 14 residues. Germline values: CDR1 SQVTM, CDR2 ANQGSEA. The CDR3 sequence is CSVNGLAGINEQFF. In DNA, the CDR3 is TGCAGCGTAAATGGACTAGCGGGAATCAATGAGCAGTTCTTC.

The chain couples TRBV7-2 to TRBJ1-1, with 7 bases that match TRBD1. CDR1 is SGHTA and CDR2 is FQGNSA in the germline V gene. The CDR3 is 14 amino acids. Germline trimming cut 8 bases from V and 1 base from J; bases unmatched to any gene: 7. CDR3 protein: CASQSRGANTEAFF. CDR3 in DNA: TGTGCCAGCCAATCCAGGGGGGCGAACACTGAAGCTTTCTTT.

The chain combines TRBV9 with TRBJ1-2; TRBD1 might be the D (5 bases). V was cut by 3 bases and J by 8 bases, with 14 bases left in between. Germline V gene sequence: CDR1 SGDLS, CDR2 YYNGEE. This CDR3 comprises 13 residues. The chain's CDR3 is CASSAGQPWGYTF. The CDR3 coding sequence is TGTGCCAGCAGCGCAGGGCAGCCTTGGGGCTACACCTTC. Full variable domain (remainder filled in from reference TRBV9 and TRBJ1-2): DSGVTQTPKHLITATGQRVTLRCSPRSGDLSVYWYQQSLDQGLQFLIQYYNGEERAKGNILERFSAQQFPDLHSELNLSSLELGDSALYFCASSAGQPWGYTFGSGTRLTVV.

The genes are TRBV18 and TRBJ2-1; D call uncertain. The CDR3 totals 15 residues. The V end was cut by 3 bases, the J end by 0 bases, with 9 bases between. Germline CDR1 KGHSH, CDR2 LQKENI. The CDR3 region is CASSPTDNSYNEQFF. The CDR3 nucleotides are TGTGCCAGCTCACCTACAGACAACTCCTACAATGAGCAGTTCTTC.